The rows below give T cell receptor beta chains drawn from one sample of a study of CD8 T cells in Susac syndrome. MiXCR was run by TCRdb on the immunoSEQ multiplex PCR reads, yielding one entry per CDR3 protein. The table has 150,000 to 200,000 distinct CDR3 sequences, about 91% seen once. Sequencing was performed on CD4+ T cells from PBMCs. The source of these receptors is a human donor with Susac syndrome. The CDR3 runs from the conserved cysteine through the conserved F or W. The D gene is left open where the match is weak. The size of a clone is reported for some rows only, either as once, few or many, or as a class for expanded clones.

once,TRBJ2-7,TRBV21-1,.,TGTGCCAGCAGCAAAGTGAGGATTCCTTCCCCCCCCGGGTACGAGCAGTACTTC,CASSKVRIPSPPGYEQYF
.,TRBJ2-1,TRBV5-1,.,TGCGCCAGCAGCTCAAGGACACCACTGAGCTCCTACAATGAGCAGTTCTTC,CASSSRTPLSSYNEQFF
.,TRBJ2-3,TRBV5-4,TRBD2,TGTGCCAGCAGCTTGACTAGCGGGGGCCCTAAGACGGGTACGCAGTATTTT,CASSLTSGGPKTGTQYF
.,TRBJ1-2,TRBV3-1,.,TGTGCCAGCAGCCGCGACAAGGGCTATGGCTACACCTTC,CASSRDKGYGYTF
.,TRBJ1-1,TRBV6-4,.,TGTGCCAGCAGTGCCCGGATCAACACTGAAGCTTTCTTT,CASSARINTEAFF
.,TRBJ2-1,TRBV19,TRBD1,TGTGCCAGTAGGCAGACCGGACAGGGCTTAGGGAATGAGCAGTTCTTC,CASRQTGQGLGNEQFF
.,TRBJ1-6,TRBV12-3/TRBV12-4,.,TGTGCCAGCAGTTTGGGGAATTCACCCCTCCACTTT,CASSLGNSPLHF
.,TRBJ1-1,TRBV12-3/TRBV12-4,TRBD1,TGTGCCAGCAGTTCTTACCGGGACAGGGCCAGGTGGGGAGCTTTCTTT,CASSSYRDRARWGAFF
.,TRBJ2-1,TRBV6-1,TRBD2,TGTGCCAGCAGACCAAGGGGACTAGCGGGAGTTAAACGGTTCTTCTATGAGCAGTTCTTC,CASRPRGLAGVKRFFYEQFF
.,TRBJ2-1,TRBV7-9,.,TGTGCCAGCAGCTTAATTGCAGGTGGACGGAATAATGAGCAGTTCTTC,CASSLIAGGRNNEQFF
.,TRBJ1-2,TRBV10-3,.,TGTGCCATCAGTGATTCACGAGGGTATGGCTACACCTTC,CAISDSRGYGYTF
.,TRBJ2-5,TRBV2,TRBD2,TGTGCCAGCAACCGGGGGGGGTCAGAGACCCAGTACTTC,CASNRGGSETQYF
.,TRBJ2-1,TRBV11-2,.,TGTGCCAGCAGCTTGGGGGTAGAGGGTGAGCAGTTCTTC,CASSLGVEGEQFF
.,TRBJ2-4,TRBV19,.,TGTGCCAGTAGTTGGACCGGATTAAACGCCAAAAACATTCAGTACTTC,CASSWTGLNAKNIQYF
.,TRBJ1-3,TRBV7-3,.,TGTGCCAGCAGCATAGGAGGGGGTGTTGAAAACACCATATATTTT,CASSIGGGVENTIYF
.,TRBJ2-5,TRBV20-1,TRBD1,TGCAGTGCTAGACTACCAGGGGGCGCGGAGACCCAGTACTTC,CSARLPGGAETQYF
.,TRBJ2-7,TRBV28,TRBD2,TGTGCCAGCACGGAAACTAGCGGGGGTGTCTACGAGCAGTACTTC,CASTETSGGVYEQYF
few,TRBJ2-1,TRBV5-1,.,TGCGCCAGCAGCACCGGGACCAGTCCCAATGAGCAGTTCTTC,CASSTGTSPNEQFF
.,TRBJ1-5,TRBV27,TRBD1,TGTGCCAGCAGTTTAAGGGGACAGAGTAATCAGCCCCAGCATTTT,CASSLRGQSNQPQHF
.,TRBJ2-3,TRBV5-6,.,TGTGCCAGCAGCTTTGCGGGCGGTATCACAGATACGCAGTATTTT,CASSFAGGITDTQYF
.,TRBJ2-7,TRBV28,TRBD1,TGTGCCAGCAGCTACGGACAGGGGGGATTCTACGAGCAGTACTTC,CASSYGQGGFYEQYF
.,TRBJ2-3,TRBV9,TRBD2,TGTGCCAGCAGCCCTCCCACTAGCGCAGCAGATACGCAGTATTTT,CASSPPTSAADTQYF
.,TRBJ2-5,TRBV7-2,TRBD2,TGTGCCAGCAGCCCGAGGCCCCTAGCGGGAGGGTACCAAGAGACCCAGTACTTC,CASSPRPLAGGYQETQYF
.,TRBJ1-1,TRBV20-1,.,TGCAGTGCTAGAGAGGGGGCGATGCCTGAAGCTTTCTTT,CSAREGAMPEAFF
.,TRBJ2-2,TRBV3-1,TRBD2,TGTGCCAGCAGCCAGGGGAGGGTCGACACCGGGGAGCTGTTTTTT,CASSQGRVDTGELFF
.,TRBJ2-7,TRBV9,TRBD2,TGTGCCAGCAGCACCTCTAGCGGGAGCTCCTACGAGCAGTACTTC,CASSTSSGSSYEQYF
once,TRBJ2-7,TRBV28,TRBD2,TGTGCCAGCCGACTAGCGGGGCCCAGCTCCTACGAGCAGTACTTC,CASRLAGPSSYEQYF